The rows below give T cell receptor beta chains drawn from one sample of a study of blood T cell repertoires in COVID-19. Generated by immunoSEQ multiplex PCR, the TCRdb table keeps only in-frame clones and is missing some. This repertoire shows 150,000 or so clones, around 78% found once; its top ten account for approximately 1.8%. The specimen was peripheral blood. These receptors were collected from a man older than 75 with acute or convalescent COVID-19. CDR3s include the opening cysteine and the closing phenylalanine or tryptophan. The D gene is left open where the match is weak. Where a row states a size, it is once, few, many or the class of an expanded clone; other rows omit it.

V gene	clone size	J gene	D gene	CDR3 DNA	CDR3 protein
TRBV19	NA	TRBJ2-1	NA	TGTGCCAGTAGTAACCCCGGGGGGCCCACCAACAATGAGCAGTTCTTC	CASSNPGGPTNNEQFF
TRBV5-1	NA	TRBJ1-2	NA	TGCGCCAGCAGCTTGGCATACGGTAACTATGGCTACACCTTC	CASSLAYGNYGYTF
TRBV19	NA	TRBJ1-6	TRBD1	TGTGCCAGTAGTCAGGGGGCGAATTCACCCCTCCACTTT	CASSQGANSPLHF
TRBV7-2	NA	TRBJ2-7	NA	TGTGCCAGCAGCCCCTCGTACGAGCAGTACTTC	CASSPSYEQYF
TRBV7-8	NA	TRBJ1-5	TRBD1	TGTGCCAGCAGTCCCCGGGGACAGGGGAACAATCAGCCCCAGCATTTT	CASSPRGQGNNQPQHF
TRBV24-1	NA	TRBJ1-5	NA	TGTGCCACCAGTGATGCCAGTCAGCCCCAGCATTTT	CATSDASQPQHF
TRBV6-2/TRBV6-3	NA	TRBJ2-1	NA	TGTGCCAGCAGTTACACGGGAAACCCCTACAATGAGCAGTTCTTC	CASSYTGNPYNEQFF
TRBV5-4	NA	TRBJ1-2	NA	TGTGCCAGCAGCCCAGAAATGGGGGGAGGCTACACCTTC	CASSPEMGGGYTF
TRBV6-5	NA	TRBJ2-1	TRBD2	TGTGCCAGCAGTTACCTGAGCGGGGGACCCGGGAGTGAGCAGTTCTTC	CASSYLSGGPGSEQFF
TRBV18	NA	TRBJ2-7	TRBD1	TGTGCCAGCTCACCCCGGGGACAGGGGGGAGCCTACGAGCAGTACTTC	CASSPRGQGGAYEQYF
TRBV30	NA	TRBJ1-5	NA	TGTGCCTGGAGTCGGGTGGGAGAGCCCCAGCATTTT	CAWSRVGEPQHF
TRBV3-1/TRBV3-2	NA	TRBJ2-2	NA	TGTGCCAGCAGCCCATACAGGGTCGCGAACACCGGGGAGCTGTTTTTT	CASSPYRVANTGELFF
TRBV5-1	NA	TRBJ2-5	NA	TGCGCCAGCAGCTTGGCCCGGGGGAACCCCGGAGAGACCCAGTACTTC	CASSLARGNPGETQYF
TRBV4-3	once	TRBJ2-7	TRBD2	TGCGCCAGCAGCCAAGAGCCGACTAGCTGGCGGGAGCAGTACTTC	CASSQEPTSWREQYF
TRBV10-2	NA	TRBJ2-5	NA	TGCGCCAGCGGTTTACTAGCTCAAGAGACCCAGTACTTC	CASGLLAQETQYF
TRBV20-1	few	TRBJ1-5	NA	TGCAGTGCTAGTCGGCAGGCCATCAACAATCAGCCCCAGCATTTT	CSASRQAINNQPQHF
TRBV19	NA	TRBJ2-2	NA	TGTGCCAGTAGTATACGCGGGGAGCTGTTTTTT	CASSIRGELFF
TRBV7-3	NA	TRBJ2-7	TRBD1	TGTGCCAGCAGCCAGGACAGGGGCTCCTACGAGCAGTACTTC	CASSQDRGSYEQYF
TRBV7-2	few	TRBJ2-1	TRBD1	TGTGCCAGCAGCCCCAGGACAGGGAGCTCCTACAATGAGCAGTTCTTC	CASSPRTGSSYNEQFF
TRBV12-3/TRBV12-4	NA	TRBJ2-3	NA	TGTGCCAGCAAGAGGGAACTTAGAGATACGCAGTATTTT	CASKRELRDTQYF
TRBV9	NA	TRBJ2-7	TRBD1	TGTGCCAGTTCCCAGGGGGTCACTTCTCCCTACGAGCAGTACTTC	CASSQGVTSPYEQYF
TRBV29-1	NA	TRBJ1-1	NA	TGCAGCGTGGGGGCCTACACTAACACTGAAGCTTTCTTT	CSVGAYTNTEAFF
TRBV5-1	NA	TRBJ2-4	TRBD2	TGCGCCAGCAGCAACCTAGCGGGGGGGCAAGACATTCAGTACTTC	CASSNLAGGQDIQYF
TRBV7-2	few	TRBJ2-1	TRBD2	TGTGCCAGCAGGCCGGGACTAGCGGGAGACAATGAGCAGTTCTTC	CASRPGLAGDNEQFF
TRBV6-1	NA	TRBJ1-5	NA	TGTGCCAGCAGTGAAAAGGGCCTAGGGGGCAATCAGCCCCAGCATTTT	CASSEKGLGGNQPQHF
TRBV20-1	NA	TRBJ2-3	TRBD2	TGCAGTGCTAGTGGGGTGACTAGCGGGGGTTTGGGCACAGATACGCAGTATTTT	CSASGVTSGGLGTDTQYF
TRBV7-8	NA	TRBJ1-6	NA	TGTGCCAGCAGCCTGCCTAGGTTGTATTATAATTCACCCCTCCACTTT	CASSLPRLYYNSPLHF
TRBV20-1	NA	TRBJ2-5	NA	TGCAGTGCTAATGACAGGCTCCTTAGTGCCCAGTACTTC	CSANDRLLSAQYF
TRBV7-3	NA	TRBJ2-1	NA	TGTGCCAGCAGCTCTAGCGCGGTCCTTAATGAGCAGTTCTTC	CASSSSAVLNEQFF